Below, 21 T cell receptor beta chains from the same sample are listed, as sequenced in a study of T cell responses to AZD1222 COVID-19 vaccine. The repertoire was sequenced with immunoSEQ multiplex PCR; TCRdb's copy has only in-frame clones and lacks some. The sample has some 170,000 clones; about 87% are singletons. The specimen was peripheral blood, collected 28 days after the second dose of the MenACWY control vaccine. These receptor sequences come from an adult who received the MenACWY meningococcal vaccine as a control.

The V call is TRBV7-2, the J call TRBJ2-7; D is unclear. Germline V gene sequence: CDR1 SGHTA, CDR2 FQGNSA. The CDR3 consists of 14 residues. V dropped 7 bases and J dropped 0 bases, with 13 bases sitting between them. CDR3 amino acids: CASTNLPFSYEQYF. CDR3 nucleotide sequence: TGTGCCAGCACCAACCTTCCTTTCTCCTACGAGCAGTACTTC.

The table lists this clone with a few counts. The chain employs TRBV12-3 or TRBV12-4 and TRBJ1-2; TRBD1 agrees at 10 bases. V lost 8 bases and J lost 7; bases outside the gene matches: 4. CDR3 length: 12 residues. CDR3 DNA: TGTGCCAGCTCCGACAGGGGGCTTGGCTACACCTTC. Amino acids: CASSDRGLGYTF.

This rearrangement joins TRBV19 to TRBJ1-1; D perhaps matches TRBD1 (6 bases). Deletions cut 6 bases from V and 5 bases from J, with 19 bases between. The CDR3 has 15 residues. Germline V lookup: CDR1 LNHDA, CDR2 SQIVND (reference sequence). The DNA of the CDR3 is TGTGCCAGTAGAGGTCCCCAGGGGCGTAGGACTGAAGCTTTCTTT. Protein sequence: CASRGPQGRRTEAFF.

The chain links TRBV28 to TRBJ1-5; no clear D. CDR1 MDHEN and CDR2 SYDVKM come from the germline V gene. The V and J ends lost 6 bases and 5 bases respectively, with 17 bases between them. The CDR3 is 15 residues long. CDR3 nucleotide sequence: TGTGCCAGCAGGTCCGGGCAGGAAGGCGATCAGCCCCAGCATTTT. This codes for CASRSGQEGDQPQHF.

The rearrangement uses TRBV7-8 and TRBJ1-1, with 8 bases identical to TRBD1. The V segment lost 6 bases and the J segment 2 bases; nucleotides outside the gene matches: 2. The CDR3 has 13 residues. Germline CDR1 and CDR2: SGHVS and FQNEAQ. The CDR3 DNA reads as TGTGCCAGCAGACAGGGGGTAAACACTGAAGCTTTCTTT. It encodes CASRQGVNTEAFF. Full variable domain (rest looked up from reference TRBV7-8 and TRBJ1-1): GAGVSQSPRYKVAKRGQDVALRCDPISGHVSLFWYQQALGQGPEFLTYFQNEAQLDKSGLPSDRFFAERPEGSVSTLKIQRTQQEDSAVYLCASRQGVNTEAFFGQGTRLTVV.

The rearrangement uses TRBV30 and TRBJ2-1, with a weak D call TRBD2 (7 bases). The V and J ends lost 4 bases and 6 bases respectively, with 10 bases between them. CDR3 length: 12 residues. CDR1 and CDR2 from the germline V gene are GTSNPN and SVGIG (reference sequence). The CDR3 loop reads CAWKGGSNEQFF. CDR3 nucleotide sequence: TGTGCCTGGAAGGGGGGGAGCAATGAGCAGTTCTTC.

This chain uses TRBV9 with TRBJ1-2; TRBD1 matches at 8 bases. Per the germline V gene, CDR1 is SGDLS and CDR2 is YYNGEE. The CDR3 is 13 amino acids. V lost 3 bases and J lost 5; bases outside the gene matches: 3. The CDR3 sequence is CASSGTGGYGYTF. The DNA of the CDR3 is TGTGCCAGCAGCGGCACAGGGGGGTATGGCTACACCTTC.

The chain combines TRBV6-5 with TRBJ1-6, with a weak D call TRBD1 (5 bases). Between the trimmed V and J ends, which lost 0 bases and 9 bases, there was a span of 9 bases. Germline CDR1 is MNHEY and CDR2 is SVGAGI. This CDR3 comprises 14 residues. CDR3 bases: TGTGCCAGCAGTTACTCGACAGTCGGTTCACCCCTCCACTTT. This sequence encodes CASSYSTVGSPLHF.

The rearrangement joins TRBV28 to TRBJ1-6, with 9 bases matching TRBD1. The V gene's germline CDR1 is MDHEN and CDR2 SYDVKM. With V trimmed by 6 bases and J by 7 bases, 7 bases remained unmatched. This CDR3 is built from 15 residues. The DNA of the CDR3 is TGTGCCAGCAGGAAACAGGGGGCGAACAATTCACCCCTCCACTTT. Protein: CASRKQGANNSPLHF.

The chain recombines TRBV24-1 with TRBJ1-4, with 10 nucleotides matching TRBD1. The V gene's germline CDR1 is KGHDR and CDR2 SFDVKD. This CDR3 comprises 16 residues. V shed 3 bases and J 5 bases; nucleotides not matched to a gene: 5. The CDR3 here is CATSDARTGGNEKLFF. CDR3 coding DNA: TGTGCCACCAGTGATGCTCGGACAGGGGGGAATGAAAAACTGTTTTTT.

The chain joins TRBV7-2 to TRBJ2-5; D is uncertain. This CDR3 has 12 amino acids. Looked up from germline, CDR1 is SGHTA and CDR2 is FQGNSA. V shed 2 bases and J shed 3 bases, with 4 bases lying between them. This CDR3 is CASSLREETQYF. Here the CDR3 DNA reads TGTGCCAGCAGCTTAAGGGAAGAGACCCAGTACTTC.

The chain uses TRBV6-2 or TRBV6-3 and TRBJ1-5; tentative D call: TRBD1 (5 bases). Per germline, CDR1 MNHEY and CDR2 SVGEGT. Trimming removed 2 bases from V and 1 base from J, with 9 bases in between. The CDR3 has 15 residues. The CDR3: CASSYGGWSNQPQHF. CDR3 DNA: TGTGCCAGCAGTTACGGGGGTTGGAGCAATCAGCCCCAGCATTTT.

Here the CDR3 DNA reads TGTGCCAGCAGTTCTTTCGGGGTACGGAGCTCCTACGAGCAGTACTTC. It encodes CASSSFGVRSSYEQYF. V and J are TRBV6-5 and TRBJ2-7; tentatively, D is TRBD2 (5 bases). Germline lookup yields CDR1 MNHEY and CDR2 SVGAGI. Trimming took 4 bases from V and 0 from J, leaving 16 bases between them. The CDR3 is 16 residues long.

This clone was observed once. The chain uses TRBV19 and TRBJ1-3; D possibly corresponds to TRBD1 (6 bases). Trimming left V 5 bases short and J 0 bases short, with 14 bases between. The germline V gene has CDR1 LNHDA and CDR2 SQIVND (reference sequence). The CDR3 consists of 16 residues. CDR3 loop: CASSSPGQTSGNTIYF. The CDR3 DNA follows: TGTGCCAGTAGTTCCCCAGGACAGACCTCTGGAAACACCATATATTTT.

CDR3 in amino acids: CASSLDTAVNQPQHF. Here the CDR3 DNA reads TGCGCCAGCAGCCTAGACACGGCGGTAAATCAGCCCCAGCATTTT. The chain employs TRBV5-1 and TRBJ1-5, with no clear D. There are 15 residues in the CDR3. The germline V gene encodes CDR1 SGHRS and CDR2 YFSETQ. The V end lost 4 bases, the J end lost 4 bases, and 15 bases lay between the germline ends.

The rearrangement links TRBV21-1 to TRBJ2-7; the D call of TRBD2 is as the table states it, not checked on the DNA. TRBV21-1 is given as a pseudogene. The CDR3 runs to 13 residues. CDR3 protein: CARFPLDAHEQYF. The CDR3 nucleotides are TGTGCCAGGTTTCCGCTAGACGCCCACGAGCAGTACTTC.

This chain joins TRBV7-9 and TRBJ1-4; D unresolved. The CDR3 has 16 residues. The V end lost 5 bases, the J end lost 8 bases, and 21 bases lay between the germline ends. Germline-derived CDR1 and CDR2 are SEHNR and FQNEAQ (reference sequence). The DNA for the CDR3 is TGTGCCAGCAGCCTCCTATCCGGGATGATAGGGGAAAAACTGTTTTTT. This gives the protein CASSLLSGMIGEKLFF.

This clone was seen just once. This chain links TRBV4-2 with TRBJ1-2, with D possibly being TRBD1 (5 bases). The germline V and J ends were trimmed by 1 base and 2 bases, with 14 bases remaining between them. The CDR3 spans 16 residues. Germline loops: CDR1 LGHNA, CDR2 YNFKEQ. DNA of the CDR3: TGTGCCAGCAGCCAAGGGCCGGCTGGGGACAACTATGGCTACACCTTC. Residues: CASSQGPAGDNYGYTF.

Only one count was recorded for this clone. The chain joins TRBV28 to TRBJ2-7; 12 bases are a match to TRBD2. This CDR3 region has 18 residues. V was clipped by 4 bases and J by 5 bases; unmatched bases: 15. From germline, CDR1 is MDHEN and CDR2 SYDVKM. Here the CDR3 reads CASSSVHGLAGTMDEQYF. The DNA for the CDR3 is TGTGCCAGCAGTTCAGTCCATGGACTAGCGGGGACCATGGACGAGCAGTACTTC.

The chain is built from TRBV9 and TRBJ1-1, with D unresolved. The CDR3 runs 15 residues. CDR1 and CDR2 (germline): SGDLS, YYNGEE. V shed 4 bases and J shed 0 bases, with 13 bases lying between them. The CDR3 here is CASSSGGTVNTEAFF. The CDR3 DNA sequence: TGTGCCAGCAGCTCTGGAGGAACAGTGAACACTGAAGCTTTCTTT.

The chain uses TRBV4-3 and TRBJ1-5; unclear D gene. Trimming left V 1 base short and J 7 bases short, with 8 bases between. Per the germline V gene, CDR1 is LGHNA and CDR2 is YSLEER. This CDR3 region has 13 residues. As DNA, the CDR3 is TGCGCCAGCAGCCAAGGGGCTAGGCAGCCCCAGCATTTT. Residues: CASSQGARQPQHF.